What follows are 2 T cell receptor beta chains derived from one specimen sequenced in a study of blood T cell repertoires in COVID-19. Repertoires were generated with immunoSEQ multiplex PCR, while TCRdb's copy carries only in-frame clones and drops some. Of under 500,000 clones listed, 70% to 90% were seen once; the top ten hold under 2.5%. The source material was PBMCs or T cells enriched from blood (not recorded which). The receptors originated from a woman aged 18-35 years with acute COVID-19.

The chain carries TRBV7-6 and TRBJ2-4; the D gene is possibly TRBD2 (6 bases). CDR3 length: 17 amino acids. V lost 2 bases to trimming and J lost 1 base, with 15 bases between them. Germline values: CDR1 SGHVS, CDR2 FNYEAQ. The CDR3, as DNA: TGTGCCAGCAGCTTACCTTATGGGGGGAGGGCCAAAAACATTCAGTACTTC. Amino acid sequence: CASSLPYGGRAKNIQYF. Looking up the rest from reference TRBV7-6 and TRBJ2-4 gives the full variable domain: GAGVSQSPRYKVTKRGQDVALRCDPISGHVSLYWYRQALGQGPEFLTYFNYEAQQDKSGLPNDRFSAERPEGSISTLTIQRTEQRDSAMYRCASSLPYGGRAKNIQYFGAGTRLSVL.

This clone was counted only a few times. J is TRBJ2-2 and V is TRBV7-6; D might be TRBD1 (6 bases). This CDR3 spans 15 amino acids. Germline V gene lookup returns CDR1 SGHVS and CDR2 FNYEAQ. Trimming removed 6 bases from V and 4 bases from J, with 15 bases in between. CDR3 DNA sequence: TGTGCCAGCAGGATAATGACAGGAGTCACCGGGGAGCTGTTTTTT. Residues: CASRIMTGVTGELFF.